The subject of this entry is one T cell receptor beta chain. The source of the sample is a study of blood T cell repertoires in COVID-19. Study summary: Samples representing acute and convalescent COVID-19 were sourced from the United States, Italy and Spain.

Original data processing: Nucleated cell number was recorded as an estimate derived from reference gene primer amplification. Sequencing used immunoSEQ multiplex PCR; TCRdb keeps in-frame clones, though not all of them. That table is the source of V, J and clone size, and D and trimming were worked out from the DNA. This table holds fewer than 100,000 clones, nearly 90% found once. Germline V gene lookup returns CDR1 LNHDA and CDR2 SQIVND (reference sequence). V lost 5 bases, J lost 1 base, and 3 bases stayed unmatched. The length of the CDR3 is 14 residues. This rearrangement joins TRBV19 to TRBJ2-5; TRBD1 matches at 8 bases. This clonotype was obtained from a man aged 65 to 85 with acute or convalescent COVID-19. Specimen: peripheral blood. This CDR3 is CASSPRGLQETQYF. The CDR3 DNA sequence: TGTGCCAGTAGTCCCAGGGGGCTCCAAGAGACCCAGTACTTC.